These 29 T cell receptor beta chains came from one sample sequenced in a study of blood T cell repertoires in COVID-19 (dated by TCRdb to 2018 to 2020). Library prep was done by the immunoSEQ multiplex PCR assay. TCRdb retrieved this table from immuneACCESS and kept in-frame rearrangements only. Not all clones are present; in checked studies, unresolved V genes account for under half, and no reason is known for the remainder. This sample comprises roughly 300,000 clones, over 75% of them detected only once. About an eighth of the sample is taken by the ten largest. The sequencing sample was made of peripheral blood. Receptors were obtained from a human donor in a cohort sampled during active COVID-19.

In this sample, this clone turned up a few times. This chain uses TRBV19 with TRBJ2-2; 7 positions match TRBD2. Trimming removed 8 bases from V and 0 bases from J; junction bases left unmatched: 9. Germline values: CDR1 LNHDA, CDR2 SQIVND (reference sequence). This CDR3 has 16 amino acids. The CDR3 region is CASRREGGANTGELFF. In DNA, the CDR3 is TGTGCCAGTCGAAGGGAGGGAGGCGCGAACACCGGGGAGCTGTTTTTT. The entire variable domain, with the rest obtained from reference TRBV19 and TRBJ2-2, is as follows: DGGITQSPKYLFRKEGQNVTLSCEQNLNHDAMYWYRQDPGQGLRLIYYSQIVNDFQKGDIAEGYSVSREKKESFPLTVTSAQKNPTAFYLCASRREGGANTGELFFGEGSRLTVL.

This clone was observed a single time. The chain couples TRBV5-4 to TRBJ2-2; the D gene is possibly TRBD1 (6 bases). There are 15 residues in the CDR3. V lost 4 bases and J lost 0, with 10 bases in between. The germline gives CDR1 SGHNT, CDR2 YYREEE (reference sequence). This CDR3 is CASSPEGANTGELFF. CDR3 nucleotide sequence: TGTGCCAGCAGCCCAGAGGGGGCGAACACCGGGGAGCTGTTTTTT.

The gene calls are TRBV19 and TRBJ1-4; no firm D call. The CDR3 is made up of 16 amino acids. V shed 5 bases and J shed 5 bases, with 18 bases lying between them. Germline values: CDR1 LNHDA, CDR2 SQIVND (reference sequence). This CDR3 is CASSVRPGSGNEKLFF. The CDR3 region has the DNA TGTGCCAGTAGTGTACGACCGGGAAGTGGAAATGAAAAACTGTTTTTT.

This clone appeared many times. The rearrangement uses TRBV29-1 and TRBJ2-7; 10 nucleotides match TRBD2. J gave up 4 bases and V 4 bases, and 4 bases lay outside the gene matches. Germline V gene sequence: CDR1 SQVTM, CDR2 ANQGSEA. The CDR3 loop spans 13 amino acids. CDR3 amino acids: CSVGLAGVYEQYF. The CDR3 DNA reads as TGCAGCGTTGGGCTAGCGGGAGTTTACGAGCAGTACTTC.

The rearrangement uses TRBV18 and TRBJ2-7; a possible D gene is TRBD1 (5 bases). This CDR3 has 15 residues. Trimming shortened V by 2 bases and J by 3 bases, and 14 bases separated the two germline ends. Looked up from germline, CDR1 is KGHSH and CDR2 is LQKENI. In DNA, the CDR3 is TGTGCCAGCTCACCAGGGGCCCCCTTATACTACGAGCAGTACTTC. The encoded protein is CASSPGAPLYYEQYF.

V and J are TRBV24-1 and TRBJ2-2; TRBD1 agrees at 9 bases. CDR3 length: 15 residues. Germline V gene lookup returns CDR1 KGHDR and CDR2 SFDVKD. Trimming removed 3 bases from V and 6 bases from J; junction bases left unmatched: 4. CDR3 bases: TGTGCCACCAGTGATCCGGGACAGGGACCCGGGGAGCTGTTTTTT. This sequence encodes CATSDPGQGPGELFF.

For the CDR3, the DNA is TGTGCCAGCAGCCACCTAGCAAACAATGAGCAGTTCTTC. Translating it yields CASSHLANNEQFF. This chain links TRBV3-1 (or the pseudogene TRBV3-2) with TRBJ2-1, with D possibly matching TRBD2 (5 bases). The CDR3 sequence is 13 residues long. The V gene's germline CDR1 is LGHDT and CDR2 YNNKEL (reference sequence). V lost 3 bases and J 5 bases, leaving 8 bases between the germline ends.

This chain connects TRBV3-1 (or the pseudogene TRBV3-2) to TRBJ1-1; D is undetermined. Germline lookup yields CDR1 LGHDT and CDR2 YNNKEL (reference sequence). Trimming took 3 bases from V and 0 from J, leaving 8 bases between them. The CDR3 is 14 amino acids. CDR3 region: CASSQRSMNTEAFF. In DNA, the CDR3 is TGTGCCAGCAGCCAGCGATCGATGAACACTGAAGCTTTCTTT.

The chain is built from TRBV28 and TRBJ1-1; the D is unclear. The V end was cut by 6 bases, the J end by 1 base, with 21 bases between. The CDR3 runs 17 residues. In germline, CDR1 is MDHEN, CDR2 SYDVKM. The DNA for the CDR3 is TGTGCCAGCAGGACCCCCGGTGCCAGGAGGCGGAACACTGAAGCTTTCTTT. Protein sequence: CASRTPGARRRNTEAFF.

The chain recombines TRBV6-5 with TRBJ1-1, with 7 bases that match TRBD1. Germline trimming cut 2 bases from V and 7 bases from J; bases unmatched to any gene: 7. The V gene's germline CDR1 is MNHEY and CDR2 SVGAGI. The CDR3 runs to 14 residues. The DNA of the CDR3 is TGTGCCAGCAGTTACCGCCCCGGGACAGTTGAAGCTTTCTTT. This encodes CASSYRPGTVEAFF.

The DNA of the CDR3 is TGTGCCACCAGCAGAGAACTAGCGGGCAGCTACGAGCAGTACTTC. Protein product: CATSRELAGSYEQYF. The genes are TRBV15 and TRBJ2-7; 9 bases fit TRBD2. Losses at the gene ends were 0 bases for V and 3 bases for J; bases not matched to a gene: 3. The CDR3 contains 15 residues. The germline V gene has CDR1 LNHNV and CDR2 YYDKDF (reference sequence).

The rearrangement joins TRBV3-1 (or the pseudogene TRBV3-2) to TRBJ2-7; TRBD2 matches 11 bases. Germline loops: CDR1 LGHDT, CDR2 YNNKEL (reference sequence). V gave up 3 bases and J gave up 7 bases; unmatched junction bases: 14. The CDR3 loop spans 17 amino acids. As DNA, the CDR3 is TGTGCCAGCAGCCACTGGGGACTAGCGGAAACCCGGGGGGAGCAGTACTTC. Amino acid sequence: CASSHWGLAETRGEQYF.

This clone was counted ten times or more. V usage is TRBV4-1 and J usage is TRBJ2-5, with a weak D call TRBD1 (5 bases). V was pared by 1 base and J by 3 bases, with 6 bases between. The CDR3 has 13 amino acids. The germline V gene has CDR1 MGHRA and CDR2 YSYEKL. CDR3 DNA: TGCGCCAGCAGCCAAGGCAGGGAAGAGACCCAGTACTTC. It translates to CASSQGREETQYF.

This chain uses TRBV7-2 with TRBJ2-2; 9 bases match TRBD1. The germline gives CDR1 SGHTA, CDR2 FQGNSA. The CDR3 loop spans 15 amino acids. With V trimmed by 4 bases and J by 7 bases, 7 bases remained unmatched. The CDR3 DNA reads TGTGCCAGCAGCTCCAGACAGGGGGTCGTCGGGGAGCTGTTTTTT. Translating it yields CASSSRQGVVGELFF. Together with reference TRBV7-2 and TRBJ2-2, the CDR3 gives the full variable domain: GAGVSQSPSNKVTEKGKDVELRCDPISGHTALYWYRQSLGQGLEFLIYFQGNSAPDKSGLPSDRFSAERTGGSVSTLTIQRTQQEDSAVYLCASSSRQGVVGELFFGEGSRLTVL.

The chain uses TRBV4-2 and TRBJ2-7, with a tentative D call TRBD1 (6 bases). Between the trimmed V and J ends, which lost 0 bases and 11 bases, there was a span of 17 bases. Germline V gives CDR1 LGHNA, CDR2 YNFKEQ. The CDR3 contains 14 residues. Written as DNA, the CDR3 is TGTGCCAGCAGCCAAGATCTTGCTTTCGGACAGAAGTACTTC. Amino acids: CASSQDLAFGQKYF.

This chain joins TRBV3-1 (or the pseudogene TRBV3-2) and TRBJ2-2; tentative D call: TRBD2 (5 bases). Per germline, CDR1 LGHDT and CDR2 YNNKEL (reference sequence). V was shortened by 7 bases and J by 4 bases, with 7 bases between the two germline ends. The CDR3 is 12 amino acids. CDR3 region: CASTRGTGELFF. CDR3 in DNA: TGTGCCAGCACTCGGGGCACCGGGGAGCTGTTTTTT.

This clone appeared a single time. The chain recombines TRBV3-1 (or the pseudogene TRBV3-2) with TRBJ2-1; weak D call: TRBD2 (5 bases). Deletions cut 3 bases from V and 1 base from J, with 10 bases between. This CDR3 has 15 residues. Germline CDR1 reads LGHDT; CDR2 reads YNNKEL (reference sequence). CDR3 region: CASSQRASSYNEQFF. The CDR3 nucleotides read TGTGCCAGCAGCCAGCGGGCTAGTTCCTACAATGAGCAGTTCTTC.

V gene TRBV28 combines with J gene TRBJ1-2; D remains ambiguous. There are 15 residues in the CDR3. Germline V CDR1 and CDR2: MDHEN, SYDVKM. Deletions cut 7 bases from V and 0 bases from J, with 15 bases between. CDR3 residues: CASKGTATSNYGYTF. Written as DNA, the CDR3 is TGTGCCAGCAAAGGAACAGCTACGTCTAACTATGGCTACACCTTC.

V gene TRBV29-1 combines with J gene TRBJ2-7; 7 bases line up with TRBD1. Germline CDR1 SQVTM, CDR2 ANQGSEA. Unmatched junction bases numbered 14, after V lost 6 bases and J lost 0 bases. The CDR3 sequence is 16 residues long. CDR3 in amino acids: CSVSSRGRVNSYEQYF. The CDR3 nucleotides are TGCAGCGTCTCCTCGAGGGGGCGAGTAAACTCCTACGAGCAGTACTTC.

This clone was picked up a small number of times. The chain recombines TRBV7-2 with TRBJ1-6; 7 bases map to TRBD1. This CDR3 region has 16 residues. Trimming cost V 3 bases and J 10 bases; bases outside gene matches: 12. The germline V gene has CDR1 SGHTA and CDR2 FQGNSA. The CDR3 DNA sequence: TGTGCCAGCAGCTTCCAGAGACAGGGACATGGATCACCCCTCCACTTT. This encodes CASSFQRQGHGSPLHF.

The chain links TRBV7-9 to TRBJ1-6; D not resolved. The CDR3 loop spans 14 amino acids. Germline V lookup: CDR1 SEHNR, CDR2 FQNEAQ (reference sequence). The V end was cut by 1 base, the J end by 7 bases, with 8 bases between. This chain's CDR3 is CASSLEQRNSPLHF. The CDR3 region has the DNA TGTGCCAGCAGCTTAGAACAGAGAAATTCACCCCTCCACTTT.

The rearrangement links TRBV9 to TRBJ1-2; possibly TRBD1 for D (5 bases). There are 15 residues in the CDR3. Germline-derived CDR1 and CDR2 are SGDLS and YYNGEE. Trimming took off 6 bases at V and 5 bases at J, with 20 bases between the two ends. The CDR3 region is CASNKEGTSLYGYTF. CDR3 nucleotide sequence: TGTGCCAGCAACAAAGAGGGGACTTCTCTTTATGGCTACACCTTC.

V is TRBV24-1 and J is TRBJ2-5; weak D call: TRBD1 (5 bases). CDR1 and CDR2 (germline): KGHDR, SFDVKD. V dropped 4 bases and J dropped 2 bases, with 13 bases sitting between them. This CDR3 spans 15 amino acids. The CDR3 loop is CATSDRRQPQETQYF. The CDR3 DNA sequence: TGTGCCACCAGTGACCGTAGACAGCCTCAAGAGACCCAGTACTTC.

The chain links TRBV7-2 to TRBJ2-6; D unresolved. The V gene's germline CDR1 is SGHTA and CDR2 FQGNSA. Trimming took 1 base from V and 0 from J, leaving 4 bases between them. This CDR3 is built from 15 residues. CDR3 nucleotides: TGTGCCAGCAGCTTAGGCTACTCTGGGGCCAACGTCCTGACTTTC. Protein product: CASSLGYSGANVLTF.

The J gene is TRBJ2-1, the V gene TRBV2; TRBD2 agrees at 9 bases. Losses at the gene ends were 6 bases for V and 6 bases for J; bases not matched to a gene: 9. This CDR3 comprises 15 residues. The germline V gene encodes CDR1 SNHLY and CDR2 FYNNEI. CDR3 amino acids: CASRVAGVNPNEQFF. CDR3 bases: TGTGCCAGCAGAGTAGCGGGAGTCAACCCCAATGAGCAGTTCTTC. The variable domain in full, completed from reference TRBV2 and TRBJ2-1, reads EPEVTQTPSHQVTQMGQEVILRCVPISNHLYFYWYRQILGQKVEFLVSFYNNEISEKSEIFDDQFSVERPDGSNFTLKIRSTKLEDSAMYFCASRVAGVNPNEQFFGPGTRLTVL.

The rearrangement uses TRBV25-1 and TRBJ2-3; 9 nucleotides align to TRBD2. This CDR3 comprises 18 residues. Trimming cost V 1 base and J 6 bases; bases outside gene matches: 14. Germline CDR1 is MGHDK and CDR2 is SYGVNS. CDR3 coding DNA: TGTGCCAGCAGTGAATCCCGGCGAGGGCTAGCGGGAATGGATACGCAGTATTTT. This encodes CASSESRRGLAGMDTQYF. Full variable domain (rest looked up from reference TRBV25-1 and TRBJ2-3): EADIYQTPRYLVIGTGKKITLECSQTMGHDKMYWYQQDPGMELHLIHYSYGVNSTEKGDLSSESTVSRIRTEHFPLTLESARPSHTSQYLCASSESRRGLAGMDTQYFGPGTRLTVL.

V gene TRBV9 combines with J gene TRBJ1-6; possibly TRBD1 for D (5 bases). The CDR3 has 13 amino acids. CDR1 and CDR2 from the germline V gene are SGDLS and YYNGEE. The V and J ends lost 1 base and 16 bases respectively, with 15 bases between them. The CDR3 loop is CASSVSTQTVLHF. As DNA, the CDR3 is TGTGCCAGCAGCGTAAGCACCCAGACAGTACTCCACTTT.

The chain has TRBV14 and TRBJ1-3, with 7 positions matching TRBD1. CDR1 is SGHDN, CDR2 FVKESK, per germline. This CDR3 comprises 13 residues. J gave up 6 bases and V 4 bases, and 3 bases lay outside the gene matches. The chain's CDR3 is CASSRDRANTIYF. The CDR3 bases are TGTGCCAGCAGCCGTGACAGGGCAAACACCATATATTTT.

The chain recombines TRBV6-6 with TRBJ2-5; the D is unclear. Germline V gene sequence: CDR1 MNHNY, CDR2 SVGAGI (reference sequence). The CDR3 consists of 13 residues. Between the trimmed V and J ends, which lost 10 bases and 2 bases, there was a span of 14 bases. The CDR3 sequence: CATLRSFQETQYF. As DNA, the CDR3 is TGTGCCACCCTCCGAAGCTTTCAAGAGACCCAGTACTTC.